This T cell receptor beta chain originates from a study of cytotoxic CD8 clonotypes in ibrutinib-treated CLL. A 1 in 200,000 to 1 in 1 million T cell depth was the sequencing target. The repertoire was sequenced with immunoSEQ multiplex PCR; TCRdb's copy has only in-frame clones and lacks some. The sample lists roughly 220,000 clones, 60% to 80% occurring once. Germline V CDR1 and CDR2: SGHDT, YYEEEE. The CDR3 runs to 14 residues. V dropped 4 bases and J dropped 7; count of bases not matched to a gene: 5. The sequence derives from a human donor with chronic lymphocytic leukemia. Here the sequenced sample was PBMCs, taken after 12 months of ibrutinib treatment. This rearrangement joins TRBV5-6 to TRBJ1-6; 7 bases are a match to TRBD1. The CDR3 DNA reads as TGTGCCAGCAGCGTAGGGACAGTCAATTCACCCCTCCACTTT. Encoded protein: CASSVGTVNSPLHF.